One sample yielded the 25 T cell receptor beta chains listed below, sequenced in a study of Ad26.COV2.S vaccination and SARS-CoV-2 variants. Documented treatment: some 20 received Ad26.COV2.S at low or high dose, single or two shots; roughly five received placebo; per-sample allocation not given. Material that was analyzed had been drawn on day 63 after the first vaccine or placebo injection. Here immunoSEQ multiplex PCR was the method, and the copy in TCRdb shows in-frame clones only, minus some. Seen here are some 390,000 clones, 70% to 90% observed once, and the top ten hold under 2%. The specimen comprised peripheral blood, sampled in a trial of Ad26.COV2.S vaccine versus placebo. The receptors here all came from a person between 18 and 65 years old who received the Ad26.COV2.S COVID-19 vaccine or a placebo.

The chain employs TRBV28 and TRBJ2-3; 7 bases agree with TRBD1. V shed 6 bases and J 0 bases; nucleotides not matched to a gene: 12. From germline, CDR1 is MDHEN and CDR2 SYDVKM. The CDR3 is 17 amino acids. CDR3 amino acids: CASSRPLTGVSTDTQYF. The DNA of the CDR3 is TGTGCCAGCAGCCGCCCCTTAACAGGGGTCAGCACAGATACGCAGTATTTT.

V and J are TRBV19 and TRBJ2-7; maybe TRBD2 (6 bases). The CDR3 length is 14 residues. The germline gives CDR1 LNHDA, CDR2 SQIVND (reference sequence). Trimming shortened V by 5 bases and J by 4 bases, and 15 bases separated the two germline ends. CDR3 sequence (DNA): TGTGCCAGTAGTCGAGACGGAGGAGGGTACGAGCAGTACTTC. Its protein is CASSRDGGGYEQYF. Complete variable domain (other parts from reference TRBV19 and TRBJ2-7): DGGITQSPKYLFRKEGQNVTLSCEQNLNHDAMYWYRQDPGQGLRLIYYSQIVNDFQKGDIAEGYSVSREKKESFPLTVTSAQKNPTAFYLCASSRDGGGYEQYFGPGTRLTVT.

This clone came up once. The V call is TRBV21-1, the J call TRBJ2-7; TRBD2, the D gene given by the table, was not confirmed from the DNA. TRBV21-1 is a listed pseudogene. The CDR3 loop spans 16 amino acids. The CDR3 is CASSKIRLAGDYEQYF. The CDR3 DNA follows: TGTGCCAGCAGCAAGATACGCCTAGCGGGCGACTACGAGCAGTACTTC.

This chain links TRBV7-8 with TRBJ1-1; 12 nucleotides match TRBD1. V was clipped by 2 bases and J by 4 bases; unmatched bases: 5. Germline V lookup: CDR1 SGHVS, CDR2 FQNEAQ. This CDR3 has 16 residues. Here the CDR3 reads CASSLTGTGGFTEAFF. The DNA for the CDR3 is TGTGCCAGCAGCTTAACCGGGACAGGGGGCTTCACTGAAGCTTTCTTT.

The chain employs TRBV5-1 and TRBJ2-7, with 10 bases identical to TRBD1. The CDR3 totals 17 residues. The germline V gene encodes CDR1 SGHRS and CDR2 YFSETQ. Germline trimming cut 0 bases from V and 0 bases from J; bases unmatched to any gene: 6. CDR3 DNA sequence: TGCGCCAGCAGCTTGGCCTCGGACAGGGGGAGCTCCTACGAGCAGTACTTC. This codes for CASSLASDRGSSYEQYF.

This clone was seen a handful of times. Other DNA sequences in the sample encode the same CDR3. This chain's CDR3 is CASSSTVYGYTF. DNA of the CDR3: TGTGCCAGCAGTTCGACGGTTTATGGCTACACCTTC. J is TRBJ1-2 and V is TRBV28; D is undetermined. In germline, CDR1 is MDHEN, CDR2 SYDVKM. This CDR3 spans 12 amino acids. Between the trimmed V and J ends, which lost 4 bases and 5 bases, there was a span of 8 bases.

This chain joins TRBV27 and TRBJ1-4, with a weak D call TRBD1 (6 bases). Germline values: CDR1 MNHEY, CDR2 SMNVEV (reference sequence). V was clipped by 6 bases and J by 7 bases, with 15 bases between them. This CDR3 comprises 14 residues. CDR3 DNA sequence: TGTGCCAGCAGGCTACAGGGAGTGGGTGAAAAACTGTTTTTT. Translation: CASRLQGVGEKLFF.

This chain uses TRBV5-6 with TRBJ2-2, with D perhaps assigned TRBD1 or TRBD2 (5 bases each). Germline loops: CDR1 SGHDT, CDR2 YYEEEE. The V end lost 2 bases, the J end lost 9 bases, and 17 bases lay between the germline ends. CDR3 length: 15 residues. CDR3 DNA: TGTGCCAGCAGCTTATCTAGTGGGGGTGTCAGGGAGCTGTTTTTT. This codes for CASSLSSGGVRELFF.

The CDR3 DNA is TGTGCCAGCAGCCCGGGACAGGGGACGGGGATAGCCAAAAACATTCAGTACTTC. Amino acids: CASSPGQGTGIAKNIQYF. The chain combines TRBV7-2 with TRBJ2-4, with 10 positions matching TRBD1. CDR3 length equals 18 residues. Germline assignment: CDR1 SGHTA and CDR2 FQGNSA. Germline trimming cut 5 bases from V and 0 bases from J; bases unmatched to any gene: 10.

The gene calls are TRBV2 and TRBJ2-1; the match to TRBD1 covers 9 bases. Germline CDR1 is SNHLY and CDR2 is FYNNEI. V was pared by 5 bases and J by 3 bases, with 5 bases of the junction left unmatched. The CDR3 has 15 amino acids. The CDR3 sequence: CASSQDRGSYNEQFF. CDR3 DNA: TGTGCCAGCAGTCAAGACAGGGGGAGCTACAATGAGCAGTTCTTC.

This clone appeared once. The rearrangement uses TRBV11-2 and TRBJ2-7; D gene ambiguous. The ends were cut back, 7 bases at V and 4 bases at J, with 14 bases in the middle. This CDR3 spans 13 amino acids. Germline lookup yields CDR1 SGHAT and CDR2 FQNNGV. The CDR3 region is CASTQVVTYEQYF. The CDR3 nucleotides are TGTGCCAGCACTCAGGTGGTGACTTACGAGCAGTACTTC. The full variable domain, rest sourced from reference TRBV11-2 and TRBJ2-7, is EAGVAQSPRYKIIEKRQSVAFWCNPISGHATLYWYQQILGQGPKLLIQFQNNGVVDDSQLPKDRFSAERLKGVDSTLKIQPAKLEDSAVYLCASTQVVTYEQYFGPGTRLTVT.

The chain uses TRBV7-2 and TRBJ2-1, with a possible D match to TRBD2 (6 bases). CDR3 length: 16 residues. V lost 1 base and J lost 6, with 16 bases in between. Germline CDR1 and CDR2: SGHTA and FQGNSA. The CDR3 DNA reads TGTGCCAGCAGCTTAGTTAGACTAGGAGTGGGCAATGAGCAGTTCTTC. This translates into CASSLVRLGVGNEQFF.

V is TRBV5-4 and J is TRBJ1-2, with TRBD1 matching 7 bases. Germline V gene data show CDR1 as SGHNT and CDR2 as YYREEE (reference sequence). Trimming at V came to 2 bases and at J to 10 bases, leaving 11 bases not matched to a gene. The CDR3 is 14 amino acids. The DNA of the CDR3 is TGTGCCAGCAGCTTCCCCGACAGGGCCTTAATCTACACCTTC. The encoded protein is CASSFPDRALIYTF.

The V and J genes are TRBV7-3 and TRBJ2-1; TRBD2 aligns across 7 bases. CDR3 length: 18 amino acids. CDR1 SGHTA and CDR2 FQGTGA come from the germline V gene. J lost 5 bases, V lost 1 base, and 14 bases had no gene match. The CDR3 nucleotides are TGTGCCAGCAGCTTAAAACCCCAGACTAGCAGCGCGCACAATGAGCAGTTCTTC. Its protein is CASSLKPQTSSAHNEQFF.

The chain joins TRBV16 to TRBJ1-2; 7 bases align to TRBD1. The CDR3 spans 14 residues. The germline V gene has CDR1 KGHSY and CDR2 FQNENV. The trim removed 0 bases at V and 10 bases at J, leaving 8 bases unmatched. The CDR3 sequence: CASSQSAGQNAYTF. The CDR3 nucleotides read TGTGCCAGCAGCCAATCGGCGGGACAGAACGCCTACACCTTC.

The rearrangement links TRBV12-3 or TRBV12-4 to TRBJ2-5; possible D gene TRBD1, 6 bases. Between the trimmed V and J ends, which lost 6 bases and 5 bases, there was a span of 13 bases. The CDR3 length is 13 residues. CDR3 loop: CASSHGQIETQYF. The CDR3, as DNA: TGTGCCAGCAGCCACGGACAGATTGAGACCCAGTACTTC.

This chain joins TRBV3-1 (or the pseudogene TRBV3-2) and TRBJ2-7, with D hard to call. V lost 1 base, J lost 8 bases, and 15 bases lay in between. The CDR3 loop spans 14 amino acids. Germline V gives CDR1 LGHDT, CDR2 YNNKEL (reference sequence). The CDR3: CASSQAPRLEKQYF. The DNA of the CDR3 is TGTGCCAGCAGCCAAGCCCCACGGTTGGAGAAGCAGTACTTC.

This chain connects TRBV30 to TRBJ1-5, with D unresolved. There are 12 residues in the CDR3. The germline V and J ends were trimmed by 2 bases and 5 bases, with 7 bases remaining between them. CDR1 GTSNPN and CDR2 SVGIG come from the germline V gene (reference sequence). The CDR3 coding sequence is TGTGCCTGGAGTCAAGGGTATCAGCCCCAGCATTTT. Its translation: CAWSQGYQPQHF.

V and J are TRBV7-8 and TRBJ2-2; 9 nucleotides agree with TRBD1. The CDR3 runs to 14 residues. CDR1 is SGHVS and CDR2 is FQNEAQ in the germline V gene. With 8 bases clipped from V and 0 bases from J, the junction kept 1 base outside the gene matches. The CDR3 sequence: CASRDRANTGELFF. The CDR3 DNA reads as TGTGCCAGCCGGGACAGGGCGAACACCGGGGAGCTGTTTTTT.

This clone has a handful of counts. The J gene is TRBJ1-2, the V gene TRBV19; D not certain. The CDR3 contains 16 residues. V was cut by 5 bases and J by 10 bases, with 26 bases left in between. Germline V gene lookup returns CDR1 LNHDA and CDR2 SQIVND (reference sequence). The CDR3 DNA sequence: TGTGCCAGTAGTTTCGATAGGACGGATTTTGGAGGCGACTACACCTTC. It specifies CASSFDRTDFGGDYTF.

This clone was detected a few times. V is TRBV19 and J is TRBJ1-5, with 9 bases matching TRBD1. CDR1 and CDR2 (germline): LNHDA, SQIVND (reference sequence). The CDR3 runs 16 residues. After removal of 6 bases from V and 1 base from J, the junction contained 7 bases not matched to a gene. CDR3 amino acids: CASRTGTGRSNQPQHF. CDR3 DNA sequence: TGTGCCAGTAGAACGGGGACAGGGAGAAGCAATCAGCCCCAGCATTTT.

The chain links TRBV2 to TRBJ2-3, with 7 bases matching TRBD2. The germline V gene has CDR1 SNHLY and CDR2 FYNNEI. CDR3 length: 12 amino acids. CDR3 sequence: CGASGGTDTQYF. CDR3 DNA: TGTGGGGCCAGCGGGGGCACAGATACGCAGTATTTT.

The CDR3 region is CASSLGGTRTDTQYF. The DNA for the CDR3 is TGTGCCAGCAGTTTAGGCGGGACTCGCACAGATACGCAGTATTTT. This chain uses TRBV27 with TRBJ2-3; a weak D match, TRBD2 (6 bases). V lost 2 bases, J lost 1 base, and 10 bases lay in between. The CDR3 runs 15 residues. The germline CDR1 and CDR2 sequences are MNHEY and SMNVEV (reference sequence).

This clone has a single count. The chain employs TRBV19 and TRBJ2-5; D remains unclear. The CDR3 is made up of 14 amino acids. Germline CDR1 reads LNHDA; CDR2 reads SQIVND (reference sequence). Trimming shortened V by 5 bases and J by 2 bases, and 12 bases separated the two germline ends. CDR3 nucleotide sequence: TGTGCCAGTAGTTCGCACATCATTCAAGAGACCCAGTACTTC. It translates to CASSSHIIQETQYF.

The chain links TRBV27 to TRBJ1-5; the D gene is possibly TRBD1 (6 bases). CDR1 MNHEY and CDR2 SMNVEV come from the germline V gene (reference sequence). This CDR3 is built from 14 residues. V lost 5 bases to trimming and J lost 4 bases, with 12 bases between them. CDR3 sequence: CASSEDSRNQPQHF. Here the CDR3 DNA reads TGTGCCAGCAGTGAGGACAGCCGTAATCAGCCCCAGCATTTT.